These 30 T cell receptor beta chains came from one sample sequenced in a study of CD8+CD57+ T cells in acquired aplastic anemia. Genomic DNA constituted the template upon which TCR beta VDJ and CDR3 profiling was performed. TCRdb re-derived calls from the reads in MiXCR, one entry per CDR3 protein. The sample yields about 110,000 distinct CDR3 sequences, around 49% seen once. The sequenced material came from sorted CD4+, CD8+, or CD8+CD57+ T cells (not recorded which) from PBMCs. Every receptor here comes from a human donor in good health, serving as a control.

This clonotype was found many times. This chain joins TRBV6-1 and TRBJ2-7, with 9 bases that match TRBD2. Germline trimming cut 0 bases from V and 3 bases from J; bases unmatched to any gene: 12. The germline V gene has CDR1 MNHNS and CDR2 SASEGT. The CDR3 sequence is 18 residues long. Here the CDR3 DNA reads TGTGCCAGCAGTGAAGCGCTTCTGGGTAGCGGGGGTCACTACGAGCAGTACTTC. This translates into CASSEALLGSGGHYEQYF.

There are many counts of this clonotype. The V gene is TRBV3-1, the J gene TRBJ2-5; 7 bases match TRBD2. With V trimmed by 1 base and J by 5 bases, 4 bases remained unmatched. The germline V gene encodes CDR1 LGHDT and CDR2 YNNKEL (reference sequence). The CDR3 consists of 14 residues. CDR3 sequence reads: CASSQVGGMETQYF. The CDR3 DNA is TGTGCCAGCAGCCAAGTGGGAGGGATGGAGACCCAGTACTTC.

The chain joins TRBV10-3 to TRBJ2-7, with 7 bases identical to TRBD1. This CDR3 is 14 amino acids long. V gave up 6 bases and J gave up 3 bases; unmatched junction bases: 8. In germline, CDR1 is ENHRY, CDR2 SYGVKD. The CDR3, as DNA: TGTGCCATCAGCGACCTGGACAGGAGCTACGAGCAGTACTTC. This codes for CAISDLDRSYEQYF.

This clonotype was counted at least ten times. This sequence joins TRBV6-2 or TRBV6-3 and TRBJ2-3; TRBD1 aligns across 9 bases. V shed 3 bases and J 3 bases; nucleotides not matched to a gene: 10. The CDR3 is 17 residues long. Per the germline V gene, CDR1 is MNHEY and CDR2 is SVGEGT. In DNA form, the CDR3 reads TGTGCCAGCAGTTATGGGGGCCCAGGACAGGGGACAGATACGCAGTATTTT. Translated, it gives CASSYGGPGQGTDTQYF.

The chain combines TRBV10-3 with TRBJ2-2; unclear D gene. CDR1 is ENHRY and CDR2 is SYGVKD in the germline V gene. The CDR3 has 12 amino acids. V was trimmed by 6 bases and J by 2 bases, leaving 4 bases between them. The DNA of the CDR3 is TGTGCCATCAGACTAAACACCGGGGAGCTGTTTTTT. Its translation: CAIRLNTGELFF.

The J gene is TRBJ1-3, the V gene TRBV4-3; no reliable D call. The CDR3 has 15 residues. V shed 0 bases and J shed 0 bases, with 6 bases lying between them. The germline CDR1 and CDR2 sequences are LGHNA and YSLEER. Written as DNA, the CDR3 is TGCGCCAGCAGCCAAGACTCCGGCTCTGGAAACACCATATATTTT. It specifies CASSQDSGSGNTIYF.

This chain links TRBV2 with TRBJ2-6; tentative D call: TRBD1 (6 bases). Germline V gene sequence: CDR1 SNHLY, CDR2 FYNNEI. The CDR3 runs 16 residues. Trimming removed 4 bases at V and 2 bases at J, with 12 bases between. The chain's CDR3 is CASSGQALTGANVLTF. In DNA, the CDR3 is TGTGCCAGCAGTGGACAGGCCTTGACTGGGGCCAACGTCCTGACTTTC. The variable domain in full, with the rest retrieved from reference TRBV2 and TRBJ2-6, is EPEVTQTPSHQVTQMGQEVILRCVPISNHLYFYWYRQILGQKVEFLVSFYNNEISEKSEIFDDQFSVERPDGSNFTLKIRSTKLEDSAMYFCASSGQALTGANVLTFGAGSRLTVL.

This clonotype was detected only once. This sequence joins TRBV6-1 and TRBJ1-1; 9 bases map to TRBD1. Losses at the gene ends were 5 bases for V and 11 bases for J; bases not matched to a gene: 12. The V gene's germline CDR1 is MNHNS and CDR2 SASEGT. CDR3 length: 14 residues. CDR3 nucleotide sequence: TGTGCCAGCAGTACGGACAGGGGAGTAGGGGATGCTTTCTTT. Translated, it gives CASSTDRGVGDAFF.

Details on this clonotype: One end of the junction fails to match germline, which may point to a read error. The genes are TRBV29-1 and TRBJ2-5, with 13 bases matching TRBD2. This CDR3 is 15 amino acids long. In germline, CDR1 is SQVTM, CDR2 ANQGSEA. The CDR3 sequence: CSVLTSGGAYNEQLF. CDR3 bases: TGCAGCGTTTTAACTAGCGGGGGGGCGTACAATGAGCAGCTCTTC.

The chain carries TRBV7-9 and TRBJ1-6, with no clear D. Trimming took off 3 bases at V and 11 bases at J, with 2 bases between the two ends. Germline CDR1 SEHNR, CDR2 FQNEAQ (reference sequence). This CDR3 is built from 10 residues. This CDR3 is CASSFAPLHF. CDR3 DNA sequence: TGTGCCAGCAGCTTCGCACCCCTCCACTTT. Full variable domain (missing parts from reference TRBV7-9 and TRBJ1-6): DTGVSQNPRHKITKRGQNVTFRCDPISEHNRLYWYRQTLGQGPEFLTYFQNEAQLEKSRLLSDRFSAERPKGSFSTLEIQRTEQGDSAMYLCASSFAPLHFGNGTRLTVT.

This clonotype was seen only once. The rearrangement uses TRBV2 and TRBJ1-5, with D possibly being TRBD1 (5 bases). Germline lookup yields CDR1 SNHLY and CDR2 FYNNEI. Trimming took 7 bases from V and 3 from J, leaving 10 bases between them. The CDR3 totals 13 residues. The CDR3 here is CASTRDLNQPQHF. The CDR3 DNA reads TGTGCCAGCACCAGGGACCTCAATCAGCCCCAGCATTTT.

This chain joins TRBV7-2 and TRBJ1-2; tentatively, D is TRBD1 (6 bases). The CDR3 sequence is 14 residues long. V lost 1 base and J 7 bases, leaving 13 bases between the germline ends. From germline, CDR1 is SGHTA and CDR2 FQGNSA. CDR3 residues: CASSLESRQAGYTF. CDR3 coding DNA: TGTGCCAGCAGCTTAGAGTCCCGACAGGCTGGCTACACCTTC.

J is TRBJ2-7 and V is TRBV9; D possibly uses TRBD1 or TRBD2 (5 bases each). The CDR3 is 13 amino acids. V lost 4 bases, J lost 5 bases, and 13 bases lay in between. Germline V gene lookup returns CDR1 SGDLS and CDR2 YYNGEE. The CDR3 DNA sequence: TGTGCCAGCAGCCTCCCCTTGGGGGACGAGCAGTACTTC. This codes for CASSLPLGDEQYF.

The chain combines TRBV2 with TRBJ1-6, with TRBD1 identical over 8 bases. The CDR3 spans 13 residues. The V segment lost 7 bases and the J segment 7 bases; nucleotides outside the gene matches: 3. The germline gives CDR1 SNHLY, CDR2 FYNNEI. The CDR3 loop reads CASTRQGNSPLHF. In nucleotides, the CDR3 is TGTGCCAGCACCCGACAGGGGAATTCACCCCTCCACTTT.

This sequence joins TRBV2 and TRBJ1-5; D is unclear. V was cut by 6 bases and J by 0 bases, with 12 bases left in between. In germline, CDR1 is SNHLY, CDR2 FYNNEI. The CDR3 has 15 amino acids. CDR3 in amino acids: CASRRSSDSNQPQHF. Here the CDR3 DNA reads TGTGCCAGCAGACGGAGCTCCGATAGCAATCAGCCCCAGCATTTT.

This clonotype was recorded many times. The chain employs TRBV6-2 or TRBV6-3 and TRBJ1-6; 8 bases agree with TRBD1. This CDR3 has 15 residues. The ends lost 6 bases at V and 8 bases at J; junction bases unmatched: 9. Germline CDR1 and CDR2: MNHEY and SVGEGT. The CDR3 bases are TGTGCCAGCAGGCGGGACAGGTTGACCGATTCACCCCTCCACTTT. This encodes CASRRDRLTDSPLHF.

The CDR3 here is CATGQTFNTGELFF. Written as DNA, the CDR3 is TGTGCCACCGGACAGACGTTTAACACCGGGGAGCTGTTTTTT. This chain uses TRBV24-1 with TRBJ2-2; possible D gene TRBD1, 6 bases. Trimming stripped 9 bases from V and 2 bases from J, with 12 bases between. This CDR3 contains 14 residues. Germline assignment: CDR1 KGHDR and CDR2 SFDVKD.

The rearrangement uses TRBV10-3 and TRBJ1-2; D perhaps matches TRBD1 (6 bases). Germline loops: CDR1 ENHRY, CDR2 SYGVKD. V was pared by 4 bases and J by 5 bases, with 14 bases between. This CDR3 has 14 amino acids. The CDR3 DNA is TGTGCCATCAGTGCGGGGGCCGGATTGTATGGCTACACCTTC. Encoded protein: CAISAGAGLYGYTF.

The chain recombines TRBV10-3 with TRBJ2-3, with 12 bases fitting TRBD2. Germline lookup yields CDR1 ENHRY and CDR2 SYGVKD. CDR3 size: 14 residues. With 6 bases clipped from V and 6 bases from J, the junction kept 4 bases outside the gene matches. The CDR3 coding sequence is TGTGCCATCAGCGGGACTAGCGGGTTTGATACGCAGTATTTT. It is translated as CAISGTSGFDTQYF.

By sample share, this clonotype is medium-sized. The rearrangement links TRBV29-1 to TRBJ2-2; 10 nucleotides line up with TRBD2. CDR1 is SQVTM, CDR2 ANQGSEA, per germline. CDR3 length equals 15 residues. Trimming took 3 bases from V and 2 from J; bases not matched to a gene: 3. The CDR3 nucleotides read TGCAGCGTTGAGGTAGCGGGGGGAAACACCGGGGAGCTGTTTTTT. This translates into CSVEVAGGNTGELFF.

This clonotype appeared once. This sequence joins TRBV15 and TRBJ1-1, with TRBD1 matching over 7 bases. Trimming cost V 3 bases and J 5 bases; bases outside gene matches: 3. Looked up from germline, CDR1 is LNHNV and CDR2 is YYDKDF (reference sequence). This CDR3 spans 13 amino acids. This chain's CDR3 is CATSRDRRTEAFF. DNA of the CDR3: TGTGCCACCAGCAGGGACAGGAGGACTGAAGCTTTCTTT.

This rearrangement joins TRBV24-1 to TRBJ1-2; 8 positions agree with TRBD1. This CDR3 has 13 amino acids. Germline V CDR1 and CDR2: KGHDR, SFDVKD. Unmatched junction bases numbered 4, after V lost 5 bases and J lost 6 bases. DNA of the CDR3: TGTGCCACCAGTGGTCGGACAGGGAATGGCTACACCTTC. This encodes CATSGRTGNGYTF.

Regarding this clonotype: This CDR3 is missing its conserved last phenylalanine or tryptophan, likely due to a read error. The chain carries TRBV10-1 and TRBJ1-5; D call uncertain. Between the trimmed V and J ends, which lost 5 bases and 0 bases, there was a span of 8 bases. There are 14 residues in the CDR3. The germline V gene encodes CDR1 WNHNN and CDR2 SYGVQD (reference sequence). CDR3 bases: TGCGCCAGCAGTTATGGATATAGCAATCAGCCCCAGCATCTT. This gives the protein CASSYGYSNQPQHL.

The chain recombines TRBV10-3 with TRBJ1-1, with 9 bases fitting TRBD1. The CDR3 has 13 amino acids. J lost 11 bases, V lost 4 bases, and 8 bases had no gene match. Germline CDR1 ENHRY, CDR2 SYGVKD. The CDR3 sequence is CAISGGQGILAFF. The DNA for the CDR3 is TGTGCCATCAGTGGAGGACAGGGGATTTTGGCTTTCTTT.

J is TRBJ2-3 and V is TRBV27, with TRBD1 matching over 9 bases. V gave up 4 bases and J gave up 5 bases; unmatched junction bases: 7. Germline assignment: CDR1 MNHEY and CDR2 SMNVEV (reference sequence). This CDR3 has 15 residues. In nucleotides, the CDR3 is TGTGCCAGCAGTTCCGGGACAGGGTTTGAAGATACGCAGTATTTT. The encoded protein is CASSSGTGFEDTQYF.

The chain links TRBV11-2 to TRBJ1-4, with 9 positions matching TRBD1. CDR3 length: 16 residues. The trim removed 5 bases at V and 8 bases at J, leaving 12 bases unmatched. Germline lookup yields CDR1 SGHAT and CDR2 FQNNGV. CDR3 in DNA: TGTGCCAGCAGCGCCCGAGGGACAGGGAGTAGCGAAAAACTGTTTTTT. Translated, it gives CASSARGTGSSEKLFF.

The chain has TRBV29-1 and TRBJ1-2; D unclear. Per germline, CDR1 SQVTM and CDR2 ANQGSEA. V lost 4 bases and J 3 bases, leaving 9 bases between the germline ends. The CDR3 has 12 residues. In DNA, the CDR3 is TGCAGCGTTGTAAGGACGGACTATGGCTACACCTTC. This gives the protein CSVVRTDYGYTF.

The chain employs TRBV10-3 and TRBJ1-1; the D is unclear. Germline V gives CDR1 ENHRY, CDR2 SYGVKD. Trimming took 0 bases from V and 2 from J, leaving 10 bases between them. The CDR3 runs 15 residues. This CDR3 reads CAISESSSFNTEAFF. CDR3 bases: TGTGCCATCAGTGAGTCGAGCAGCTTTAACACTGAAGCTTTCTTT.

The chain links TRBV7-2 to TRBJ2-5; TRBD2 is a possible D gene (6 bases). CDR3 length: 11 amino acids. Germline V CDR1 and CDR2: SGHTA, FQGNSA. Deletions cut 5 bases from V and 9 bases from J, with 10 bases between. The CDR3 loop is CASSPGGSQYF. CDR3 in DNA: TGTGCCAGCAGCCCAGGAGGGTCCCAGTACTTC.

The chain employs TRBV20-1 and TRBJ1-2; D unresolved. The germline CDR1 and CDR2 sequences are DFQATT and SNEGSKA (reference sequence). This CDR3 contains 9 residues. V lost 5 bases, J lost 6 bases, and 4 bases lay in between. The CDR3 sequence is CSAGHGYTF. The CDR3 nucleotides are TGCAGTGCTGGACATGGCTACACCTTC.